One and the same sample provided the 32 T cell receptor beta chains below, sequenced in a study of T-cell reconstitution after alpha-beta-depleted transplantation in children. Unique molecular identifiers were incorporated when the TCRbeta library was constructed. TCRdb passed the PCR reads through MiXCR, listing each CDR3 protein once. The profile shows approximately 430,000 distinct CDR3 sequences, 15% to 20% of them singletons. The material was PBMCs, mostly from graft donor cells, obtained 360 days after TCRalphabeta/CD19-depleted stem cell transplant. Receptors originate from a boy under two years old who had a stem cell transplant for Wiskott-Aldrich syndrome, so the T cells may come from the graft donor.

The chain combines TRBV20-1 with TRBJ2-7; D is possibly TRBD1 (6 bases). CDR3 length: 14 residues. Germline assignment: CDR1 DFQATT and CDR2 SNEGSKA (reference sequence). V lost 2 bases and J lost 3, with 14 bases in between. DNA of the CDR3: TGCAGTGCTAGATCCCGGGACAATTACTACGAGCAGTACTTC. Translating it yields CSARSRDNYYEQYF.

This chain connects TRBV15 to TRBJ2-7, with TRBD1 as a possible D gene (6 bases). The CDR3 length is 15 residues. Trimming stripped 2 bases from V and 2 bases from J, with 13 bases between. Germline assignment: CDR1 LNHNV and CDR2 YYDKDF (reference sequence). CDR3 coding DNA: TGTGCCACCAGCAGACACCGGGACACGACCTACGAGCAGTACTTC. It is translated as CATSRHRDTTYEQYF.

This chain connects TRBV7-9 to TRBJ2-3; 7 bases fit TRBD2. The CDR3 sequence is 15 residues long. The J segment lost 3 bases and the V segment lost 5 bases, leaving 8 bases of the junction unmatched. The germline V gene encodes CDR1 SEHNR and CDR2 FQNEAQ (reference sequence). The CDR3 region is CASSPTSEGTDTQYF. For the CDR3, the DNA is TGTGCCAGCAGCCCAACTAGCGAGGGGACAGATACGCAGTATTTT. Full variable domain (rest looked up from reference TRBV7-9 and TRBJ2-3): DTGVSQNPRHKITKRGQNVTFRCDPISEHNRLYWYRQTLGQGPEFLTYFQNEAQLEKSRLLSDRFSAERPKGSFSTLEIQRTEQGDSAMYLCASSPTSEGTDTQYFGPGTRLTVL.

A few counts support this clonotype. The rearrangement uses TRBV12-3 or TRBV12-4 and TRBJ2-1; 9 nucleotides match TRBD2. This CDR3 has 15 amino acids. J lost 4 bases, V lost 6 bases, and 7 bases had no gene match. The CDR3 region is CASSLRLAVYNEQFF. The CDR3 DNA reads TGTGCCAGCAGCCTCCGACTAGCGGTTTACAATGAGCAGTTCTTC.

The chain joins TRBV7-9 to TRBJ2-1; D may be TRBD2 (5 bases). Trimming cost V 4 bases and J 8 bases, with 12 bases left between them. The CDR3 extends over 13 amino acids. In germline, CDR1 is SEHNR, CDR2 FQNEAQ (reference sequence). CDR3 sequence reads: CASSYTRAHEQFF. The CDR3 DNA is TGTGCCAGCAGCTATACTAGAGCACATGAGCAGTTCTTC.

This clonotype was found a few times. V is TRBV20-1 and J is TRBJ2-3; D possibly uses TRBD1 or TRBD2 (6 bases each). Trimming pared 1 base from V and 1 base from J, leaving 15 bases between. Germline loops: CDR1 DFQATT, CDR2 SNEGSKA (reference sequence). CDR3 size: 16 residues. CDR3 sequence: CSARGSGGVRTDTQYF. The CDR3, as DNA: TGCAGTGCTAGAGGGTCCGGGGGCGTCCGCACAGATACGCAGTATTTT.

This clonotype was seen more than once but under ten times. This sequence joins TRBV20-1 and TRBJ2-7; no clear D. V was pared by 6 bases and J by 5 bases, with 14 bases between. The germline CDR1 and CDR2 sequences are DFQATT and SNEGSKA (reference sequence). The CDR3 contains 12 residues. The CDR3 DNA reads as TGCAGTGCCCGGACCGATCAAGACGAGCAGTACTTC. Its protein is CSARTDQDEQYF.

This clonotype has a handful of counts. One junction end disagrees with the germline gene, perhaps due to a read error. The chain joins TRBV5-1 to TRBJ2-7; 7 bases match TRBD1. CDR3 length: 13 residues. CDR1 and CDR2 from the germline V gene are SGHRS and YFSETQ. DNA for the CDR3: TGCGCCAGCAGGTTGGACAGGACCTACGAGCAGTACTTC. Its protein product is CASRLDRTYEQYF.

The rearrangement joins TRBV12-3 or TRBV12-4 to TRBJ2-5; possibly TRBD1 or TRBD2 for D (6 bases each). V was pared by 5 bases and J by 5 bases, with 21 bases between. This CDR3 spans 16 amino acids. The CDR3 protein is CASSQVVGGGWETQYF. The CDR3 DNA sequence: TGTGCCAGCAGTCAGGTGGTGGGGGGCGGTTGGGAGACCCAGTACTTC.

This clonotype has a handful of counts. The genes are TRBV12-3 or TRBV12-4 and TRBJ2-1, with D possibly being TRBD1 (6 bases). The CDR3 sequence is 13 residues long. The V gene lost 10 bases and the J gene lost 6 bases, with 16 bases spanning the gap. As DNA, the CDR3 is TGTGCCAACCTCCTACAGGGTGGCAATGAGCAGTTCTTC. Amino acids: CANLLQGGNEQFF.

This chain links TRBV29-1 with TRBJ2-5; D remains unclear. The CDR3 runs 16 residues. In germline, CDR1 is SQVTM, CDR2 ANQGSEA. V lost 1 base and J 5 bases, leaving 20 bases between the germline ends. The chain's CDR3 is CSVEGKRSPKLETQYF. For the CDR3, the DNA is TGCAGCGTTGAAGGAAAACGGTCACCGAAGCTGGAGACCCAGTACTTC.

This clonotype was detected only a few times. This chain uses TRBV12-3 or TRBV12-4 with TRBJ2-7; D gene unclear. Trimming pared 6 bases from V and 4 bases from J, leaving 7 bases between. CDR3 size: 11 residues. The chain's CDR3 is CASRKTYEQYF. The CDR3 coding sequence is TGTGCCAGCAGGAAGACTTACGAGCAGTACTTC.

This chain connects TRBV28 to TRBJ2-7; no reliable D call. The CDR3 runs to 14 residues. Germline V lookup: CDR1 MDHEN, CDR2 SYDVKM. V dropped 0 bases and J dropped 2 bases, with 8 bases sitting between them. CDR3 amino acids: CASSLWKEPYEQYF. CDR3 nucleotide sequence: TGTGCCAGCAGTTTATGGAAAGAACCCTACGAGCAGTACTTC.

The chain links TRBV28 to TRBJ2-7; TRBD1 might be the D (6 bases). Germline values: CDR1 MDHEN, CDR2 SYDVKM. The CDR3 runs 14 residues. Trimming shortened V by 11 bases and J by 0 bases, and 17 bases separated the two germline ends. CDR3 sequence reads: CASRGTGISYEQYF. The CDR3 region has the DNA TGTGCCTCGAGAGGAACAGGGATCTCCTACGAGCAGTACTTC.

This clonotype was seen at least ten times. The gene calls are TRBV12-3 or TRBV12-4 and TRBJ2-3; 7 bases align to TRBD2. This CDR3 region has 14 residues. Unmatched junction bases numbered 3, after V lost 3 bases and J lost 3 bases. CDR3 coding DNA: TGTGCCAGCAGTTTTGCGGGAGTAACAGATACGCAGTATTTT. Amino acids: CASSFAGVTDTQYF.

The rearrangement joins TRBV10-2 to TRBJ2-1; D remains unclear. The V end lost 4 bases, the J end lost 4 bases, and 11 bases lay between the germline ends. CDR1 and CDR2 (germline): WSHSY, SAAADI. The CDR3 length is 14 residues. In DNA, the CDR3 is TGCGCCAGCAGTGTCCCTCCCTATTACAATGAGCAGTTCTTC. As protein: CASSVPPYYNEQFF.

This clonotype came up a few times. V and J are TRBV20-1 and TRBJ1-1, with D hard to call. Germline V gene lookup returns CDR1 DFQATT and CDR2 SNEGSKA (reference sequence). Trimming left V 2 bases short and J 0 bases short, with 7 bases between. The CDR3 extends over 13 amino acids. In DNA form, the CDR3 reads TGCAGTGCTAGACTCACTATGAACACTGAAGCTTTCTTT. Its protein is CSARLTMNTEAFF.

The V gene is TRBV18, the J gene TRBJ2-3; tentatively, D is TRBD1 or TRBD2 (5 bases each). This CDR3 is built from 15 residues. Between the trimmed V and J ends, which lost 5 bases and 1 base, there was a span of 13 bases. Germline V gene sequence: CDR1 KGHSH, CDR2 LQKENI. The CDR3 bases are TGTGCCAGCTCAGAGGGGCCGGTCGGCACAGATACGCAGTATTTT. This translates into CASSEGPVGTDTQYF.

This clonotype was observed a few times. This chain connects TRBV29-1 to TRBJ2-7, with TRBD1 matching 10 bases. This CDR3 has 12 amino acids. The V gene's germline CDR1 is SQVTM and CDR2 ANQGSEA. V trimming: 7 bases; J trimming: 3 bases; junction bases outside the gene matches: 3. The chain's CDR3 is CSARTGGYEQYF. DNA of the CDR3: TGCAGCGCCCGGACAGGGGGCTACGAGCAGTACTTC.

This clonotype has just a few counts. This sequence joins TRBV27 and TRBJ2-1; 9 bases are shared with TRBD1. V lost 5 bases to trimming and J lost 4 bases; unmatched junction nucleotides: 6. CDR1 is MNHEY and CDR2 is SMNVEV in the germline V gene (reference sequence). This CDR3 has 15 amino acids. The CDR3: CASSDDRGAYNEQFF. In nucleotides, the CDR3 is TGTGCCAGCAGTGACGACAGGGGGGCTTACAATGAGCAGTTCTTC.

This clonotype was detected only once. The chain joins TRBV4-1 to TRBJ2-3, with 7 bases matching TRBD2. This CDR3 region has 15 residues. V trimming: 8 bases; J trimming: 2 bases; junction bases outside the gene matches: 10. The germline V gene encodes CDR1 MGHRA and CDR2 YSYEKL. CDR3: CASRGGLSSTDTQYF. The CDR3 bases are TGCGCCAGCCGCGGGGGTCTCTCTTCCACAGATACGCAGTATTTT.

This chain links TRBV5-6 with TRBJ2-1; 8 nucleotides match TRBD1. Germline CDR1 and CDR2: SGHDT and YYEEEE. After removal of 1 base from V and 6 bases from J, the junction contained 9 bases not matched to a gene. The CDR3 extends over 16 amino acids. The CDR3 DNA sequence: TGTGCCAGCAGCTTGTTAAATCCAGGGGGCGGCAATGAGCAGTTCTTC. Protein: CASSLLNPGGGNEQFF.

The V gene is TRBV12-3 or TRBV12-4, the J gene TRBJ2-1; possibly TRBD1 or TRBD2 for D (6 bases each). The CDR3 loop spans 16 amino acids. The V end lost 6 bases, the J end lost 3 bases, and 18 bases lay between the germline ends. DNA of the CDR3: TGTGCCAGCAGGCCGCCGAGGGGGAGGCGCTACAATGAGCAGTTCTTC. This codes for CASRPPRGRRYNEQFF.

This clonotype came up a few times. The gene calls are TRBV6-4 and TRBJ1-5; 11 bases align to TRBD1. CDR3 length: 16 residues. The germline V gene encodes CDR1 MRHNA and CDR2 SNTAGT. The junction had 1 base not matched to a gene; V was cut back by 2 bases and J by 1 base. CDR3 nucleotide sequence: TGTGCCAGCAGTGACCGGACAGGGGGCAGCAATCAGCCCCAGCATTTT. This gives the protein CASSDRTGGSNQPQHF.

This clonotype was found a few times. The chain is built from TRBV5-4 and TRBJ2-1; tentative D call: TRBD1 (6 bases). Trimming left V 1 base short and J 4 bases short, with 12 bases between. This CDR3 has 15 residues. The V gene's germline CDR1 is SGHNT and CDR2 YYREEE (reference sequence). This chain's CDR3 is CASSLPGVAYNEQFF. In DNA, the CDR3 is TGTGCCAGCAGCTTGCCAGGGGTCGCTTACAATGAGCAGTTCTTC.

A few counts support this clonotype. This chain connects TRBV18 to TRBJ2-1; D perhaps matches TRBD2 (6 bases). The CDR3 is 14 amino acids. Trimming left V 6 bases short and J 3 bases short, with 12 bases between. From germline, CDR1 is KGHSH and CDR2 LQKENI. Written as DNA, the CDR3 is TGTGCCAGCTCTAGCGGTTTTGACTACAATGAGCAGTTCTTC. It is translated as CASSSGFDYNEQFF. The full variable domain, completed using reference TRBV18 and TRBJ2-1, is NAGVMQNPRHLVRRRGQEARLRCSPMKGHSHVYWYRQLPEEGLKFMVYLQKENIIDESGMPKERFSAEFPKEGPSILRIQQVVRGDSAAYFCASSSGFDYNEQFFGPGTRLTVL.

This clonotype turned up a few times. The J gene is TRBJ2-1, the V gene TRBV4-3; 9 nucleotides align to TRBD2. The CDR3 has 18 residues. Germline CDR1 and CDR2: LGHNA and YSLEER. V shed 0 bases, J shed 7 bases, and the junction held 13 bases outside the gene matches. CDR3 nucleotides: TGCGCCAGCAGCCAAGAGATAAGACCGGGACTAGCCTTTAATGAGCAGTTCTTC. Translated, it gives CASSQEIRPGLAFNEQFF.

The chain uses TRBV10-3 and TRBJ2-7, with 12 bases fitting TRBD1. Per germline, CDR1 ENHRY and CDR2 SYGVKD. V shed 2 bases, J shed 5 bases, and the junction held 10 bases outside the gene matches. The CDR3 spans 17 residues. In DNA form, the CDR3 reads TGTGCCATCAGTGAGCAAGTGACCGGGACAGGGGGCGACGAGCAGTACTTC. It is translated as CAISEQVTGTGGDEQYF.

The V call is TRBV5-6, the J call TRBJ2-1; possibly TRBD1 or TRBD2 for D (6 bases each). Trimming removed 0 bases from V and 0 bases from J, with 13 bases in between. CDR3 length: 17 amino acids. Per the germline V gene, CDR1 is SGHDT and CDR2 is YYEEEE. CDR3 coding DNA: TGTGCCAGCAGCTTGGAGGGGGGCCTCAGCTCCTACAATGAGCAGTTCTTC. This gives the protein CASSLEGGLSSYNEQFF.

A few counts support this clonotype. The V call is TRBV7-2, the J call TRBJ2-1; 10 nucleotides match TRBD1. Germline V gene sequence: CDR1 SGHTA, CDR2 FQGNSA. Losses at the gene ends were 4 bases for V and 8 bases for J; bases not matched to a gene: 5. CDR3 length equals 14 residues. The CDR3 DNA sequence: TGTGCCAGCAGCTACAGGACAGGGGGACATGAGCAGTTCTTC. Residues: CASSYRTGGHEQFF.

This clonotype showed up just a few times. The chain carries TRBV5-1 and TRBJ2-2, with 9 nucleotides matching TRBD2. Germline loops: CDR1 SGHRS, CDR2 YFSETQ. The V and J ends lost 6 bases and 0 bases, in that order; junction bases with no gene match: 0. The CDR3 covers 14 residues. The CDR3 loop is CASKRGANTGELFF. CDR3 in DNA: TGCGCCAGCAAGCGGGGGGCGAACACCGGGGAGCTGTTTTTT.

The chain couples TRBV30 to TRBJ2-7; D is unclear. The CDR3 runs 12 residues. Germline V gene lookup returns CDR1 GTSNPN and CDR2 SVGIG (reference sequence). Trimming removed 0 bases from V and 11 bases from J, with 14 bases in between. The CDR3 loop is CAWSVKVRPKYF. The CDR3 nucleotides are TGTGCCTGGAGTGTAAAGGTACGGCCGAAGTACTTC.